This T cell receptor (beta chain) came from a study of T cells in Graves' hyperthyroidism and ophthalmopathy. General study points: Ophthalmopathy could be told apart from stable hyperthyroidism with a 13 V-J model.

CDR1 LGHNT and CDR2 FRNRAP come from the germline V gene. CDR3 length equals 11 residues. Trimming took 4 bases from V and 2 from J, leaving 3 bases between them. This clonotype has at least ten counts. The antigen remains undetermined. TCR beta CDR3 sequences were amplified from RNA transcripts. The primer set for the first-round RT-PCR of the TCR CDR3 was HTBI. TCRdb passed the multiplex PCR reads through MiXCR, listing each CDR3 protein once. Of a few hundred thousand distinct CDR3 sequences in the sample, roughly 46% are singletons; the top ten hold approximately 7.5%. The TCR sequence derives from a woman aged 18-29 years with Graves' hyperthyroidism. The specimen sequenced was peripheral blood or thyroid tissue (not recorded which). V is TRBV12-5 and J is TRBJ2-7; D is undetermined. CDR3 coding DNA: TGTGCTAGTGGTTCCCCCTACGAGCAGTACTTC. This gives the protein CASGSPYEQYF.